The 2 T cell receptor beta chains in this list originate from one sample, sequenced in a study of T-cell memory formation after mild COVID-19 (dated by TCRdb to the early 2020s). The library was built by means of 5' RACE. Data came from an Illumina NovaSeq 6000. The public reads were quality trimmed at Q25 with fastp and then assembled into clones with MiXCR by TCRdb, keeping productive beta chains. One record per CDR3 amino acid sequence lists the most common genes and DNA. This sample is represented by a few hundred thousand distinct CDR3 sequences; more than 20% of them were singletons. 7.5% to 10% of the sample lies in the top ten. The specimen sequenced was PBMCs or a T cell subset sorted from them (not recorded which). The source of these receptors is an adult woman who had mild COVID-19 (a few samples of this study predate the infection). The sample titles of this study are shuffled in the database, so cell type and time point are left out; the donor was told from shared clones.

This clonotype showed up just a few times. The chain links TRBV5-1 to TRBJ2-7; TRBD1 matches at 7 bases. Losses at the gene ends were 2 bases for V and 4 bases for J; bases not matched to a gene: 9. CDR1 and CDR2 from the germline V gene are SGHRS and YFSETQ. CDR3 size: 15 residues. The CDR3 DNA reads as TGCGCCAGCAGCTTACGGACAGGTCCCTCGTACGAGCAGTACTTC. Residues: CASSLRTGPSYEQYF.

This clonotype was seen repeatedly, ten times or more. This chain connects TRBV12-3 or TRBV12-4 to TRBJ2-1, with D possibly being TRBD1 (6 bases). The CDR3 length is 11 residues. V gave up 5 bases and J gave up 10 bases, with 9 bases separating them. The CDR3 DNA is TGTGCCAGCAGTCTAGGGACAGAGCAGTTCTTC. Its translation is CASSLGTEQFF.